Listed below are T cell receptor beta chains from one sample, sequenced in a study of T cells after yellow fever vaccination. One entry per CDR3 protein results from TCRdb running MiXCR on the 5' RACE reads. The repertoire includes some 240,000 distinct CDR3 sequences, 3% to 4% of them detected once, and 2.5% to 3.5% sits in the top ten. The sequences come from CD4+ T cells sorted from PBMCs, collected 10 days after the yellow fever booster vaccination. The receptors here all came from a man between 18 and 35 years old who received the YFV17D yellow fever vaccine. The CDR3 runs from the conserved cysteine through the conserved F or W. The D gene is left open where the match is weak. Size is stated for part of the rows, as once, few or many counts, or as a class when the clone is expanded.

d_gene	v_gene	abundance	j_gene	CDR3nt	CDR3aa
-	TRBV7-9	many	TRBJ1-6	TGTGCCAGCAGCTTAGGGGGCGCGGATAATTCACCCCTCCACTTT	CASSLGGADNSPLHF
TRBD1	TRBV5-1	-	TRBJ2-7	TGCGCCAGCAGCTTGCGTGTGGGGACAGGGAAAAACGAGCAGTACTTC	CASSLRVGTGKNEQYF
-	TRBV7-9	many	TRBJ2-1	TGTGCCAGCAGCTTAGATCTCTTTAATGAGCAGTTCTTC	CASSLDLFNEQFF
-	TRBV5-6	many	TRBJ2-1	TGTGCCAGCAGCTTCTTCTCTCCGGGAGACACTCGGTTCTTC	CASSFFSPGDTRFF
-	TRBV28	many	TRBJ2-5	TGTGCCAGCTACTCGGGACCACTGCAAGAGACCCAGTACTTC	CASYSGPLQETQYF
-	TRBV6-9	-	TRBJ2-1	TGTGCCAGCATACGGGATTCGTACAATGAGCAGTTCTTC	CASIRDSYNEQFF
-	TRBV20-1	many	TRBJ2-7	TGCAGTGCTAAAAGACAGCTCTCCTACGAGCAGTACTTC	CSAKRQLSYEQYF
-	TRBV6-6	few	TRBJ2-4	TGTGCCAGCAGCCAACTTGGAAACATTCAGTACTTC	CASSQLGNIQYF
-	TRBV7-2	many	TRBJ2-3	TGTGCCAGCACGACCGCGGGCCTGAGAGATACGCAGTATTTT	CASTTAGLRDTQYF
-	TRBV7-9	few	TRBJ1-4	TGTGCCAGCAGCGCTCTTTGGTGGGATACTAATGAAAAACTGTTTTTT	CASSALWWDTNEKLFF